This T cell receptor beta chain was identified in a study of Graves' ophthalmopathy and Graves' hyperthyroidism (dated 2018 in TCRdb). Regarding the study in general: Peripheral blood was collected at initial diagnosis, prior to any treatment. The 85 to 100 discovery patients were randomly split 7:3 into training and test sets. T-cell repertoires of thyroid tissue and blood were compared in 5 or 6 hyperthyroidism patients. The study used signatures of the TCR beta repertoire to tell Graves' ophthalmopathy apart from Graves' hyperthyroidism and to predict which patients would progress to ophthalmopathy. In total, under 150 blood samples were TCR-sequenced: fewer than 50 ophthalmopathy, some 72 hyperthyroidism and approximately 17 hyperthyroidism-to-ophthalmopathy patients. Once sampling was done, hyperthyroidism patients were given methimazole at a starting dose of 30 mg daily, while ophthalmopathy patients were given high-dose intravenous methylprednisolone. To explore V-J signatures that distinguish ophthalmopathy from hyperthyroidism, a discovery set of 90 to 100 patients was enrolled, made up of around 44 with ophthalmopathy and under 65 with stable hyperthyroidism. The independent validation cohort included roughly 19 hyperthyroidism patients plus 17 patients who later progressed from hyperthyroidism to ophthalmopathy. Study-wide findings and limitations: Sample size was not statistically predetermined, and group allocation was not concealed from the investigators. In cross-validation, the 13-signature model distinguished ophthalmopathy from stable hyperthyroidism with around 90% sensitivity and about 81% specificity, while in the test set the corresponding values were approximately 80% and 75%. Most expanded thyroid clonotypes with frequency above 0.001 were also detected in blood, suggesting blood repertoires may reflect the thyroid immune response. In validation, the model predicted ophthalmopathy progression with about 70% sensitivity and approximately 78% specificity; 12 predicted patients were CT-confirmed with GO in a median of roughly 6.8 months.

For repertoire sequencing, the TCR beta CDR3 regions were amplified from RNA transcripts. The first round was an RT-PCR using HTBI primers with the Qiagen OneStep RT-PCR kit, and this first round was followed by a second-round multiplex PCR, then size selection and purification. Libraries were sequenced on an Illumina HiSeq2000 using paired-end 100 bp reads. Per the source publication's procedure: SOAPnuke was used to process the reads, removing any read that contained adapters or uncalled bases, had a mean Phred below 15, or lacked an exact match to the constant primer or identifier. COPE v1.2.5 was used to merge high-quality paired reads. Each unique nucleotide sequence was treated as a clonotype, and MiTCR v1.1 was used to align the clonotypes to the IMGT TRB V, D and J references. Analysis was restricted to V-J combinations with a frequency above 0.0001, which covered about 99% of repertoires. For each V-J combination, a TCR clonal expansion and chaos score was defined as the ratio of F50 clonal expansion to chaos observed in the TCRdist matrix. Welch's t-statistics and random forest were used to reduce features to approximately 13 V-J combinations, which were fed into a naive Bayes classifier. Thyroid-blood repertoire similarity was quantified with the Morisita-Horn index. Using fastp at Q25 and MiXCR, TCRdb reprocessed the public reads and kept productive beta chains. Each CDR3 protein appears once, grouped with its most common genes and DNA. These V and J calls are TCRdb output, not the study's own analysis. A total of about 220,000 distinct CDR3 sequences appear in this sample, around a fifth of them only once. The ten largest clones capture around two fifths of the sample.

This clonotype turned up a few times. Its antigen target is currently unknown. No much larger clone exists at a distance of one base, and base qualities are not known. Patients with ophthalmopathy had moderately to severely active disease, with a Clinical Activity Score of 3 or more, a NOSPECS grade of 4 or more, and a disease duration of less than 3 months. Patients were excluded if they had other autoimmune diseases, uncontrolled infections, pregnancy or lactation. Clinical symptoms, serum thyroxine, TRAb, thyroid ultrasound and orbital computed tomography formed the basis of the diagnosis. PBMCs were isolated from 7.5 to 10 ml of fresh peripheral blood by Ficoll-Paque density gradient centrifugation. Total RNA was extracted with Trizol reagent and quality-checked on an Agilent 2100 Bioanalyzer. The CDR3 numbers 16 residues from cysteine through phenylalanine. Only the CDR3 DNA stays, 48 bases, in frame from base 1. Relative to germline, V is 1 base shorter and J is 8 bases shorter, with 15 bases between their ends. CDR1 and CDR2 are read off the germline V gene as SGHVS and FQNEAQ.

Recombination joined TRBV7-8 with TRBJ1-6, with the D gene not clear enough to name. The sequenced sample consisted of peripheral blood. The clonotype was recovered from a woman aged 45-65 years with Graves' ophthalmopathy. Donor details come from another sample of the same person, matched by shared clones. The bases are TGTGCCAGCAGCTTAGTGGGAGGGCTCGCGGATTCACCCCTCCACTTT. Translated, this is CASSLVGGLADSPLHF.